A single sample is the source of the 30 T cell receptor beta chains below, sequenced in a study of shared clonotypes between healthy human individuals. TCRdb's copy holds only in-frame clones and misses some; the assay was immunoSEQ multiplex PCR. The sample consists of 1,500,000 or so clones, about 98.5% of them appearing once. Sequenced: naive CD4+ T cells sorted from blood. Sample subset: CD45RA+ positively selected. Receptor source: a man aged 30 to 45 in good health.

The genes are TRBV9 and TRBJ1-2; weak D call: TRBD1 (5 bases). Germline V CDR1 and CDR2: SGDLS, YYNGEE. Trimming stripped 0 bases from V and 6 bases from J, with 9 bases between. The CDR3 is 13 amino acids. CDR3 sequence: CASSVGGTDGYTF. The CDR3 nucleotides are TGTGCCAGCAGCGTAGGAGGGACGGATGGCTACACCTTC. Together with reference TRBV9 and TRBJ1-2, the CDR3 gives the full variable domain: DSGVTQTPKHLITATGQRVTLRCSPRSGDLSVYWYQQSLDQGLQFLIQYYNGEERAKGNILERFSAQQFPDLHSELNLSSLELGDSALYFCASSVGGTDGYTFGSGTRLTVV.

The chain carries TRBV7-9 and TRBJ1-4, with 8 positions matching TRBD1. The V segment lost 1 base and the J segment 7 bases; nucleotides outside the gene matches: 5. Per the germline V gene, CDR1 is SEHNR and CDR2 is FQNEAQ (reference sequence). CDR3 size: 15 residues. CDR3: CASSLVQGVREKLFF. As DNA, the CDR3 is TGTGCCAGCAGCTTAGTACAGGGGGTTCGTGAAAAACTGTTTTTT.

The chain links TRBV25-1 to TRBJ2-1; tentative D call: TRBD2 (5 bases). From germline, CDR1 is MGHDK and CDR2 SYGVNS. The V gene lost 4 bases and the J gene lost 2 bases, with 15 bases spanning the gap. CDR3 size: 16 residues. This chain's CDR3 is CASSAPEESPYNEQFF. The CDR3 DNA reads TGTGCCAGCAGTGCCCCGGAGGAGTCCCCCTACAATGAGCAGTTCTTC.

The CDR3 coding sequence is TGTGCCAGCAGCTTAGTAATGGCGGGAGTAGGCAATGAGCAGTTCTTC. It yields the protein CASSLVMAGVGNEQFF. V and J are TRBV11-1 and TRBJ2-1, with 7 bases matching TRBD2. The CDR3 has 16 residues. Trimming cost V 1 base and J 6 bases; bases outside gene matches: 9. Germline CDR1 is SGHAT and CDR2 is FQDESV (reference sequence).

This chain connects TRBV10-3 to TRBJ2-7; TRBD2 agrees at 9 bases. Germline V CDR1 and CDR2: ENHRY, SYGVKD. The ends lost 2 bases at V and 7 bases at J; junction bases unmatched: 6. This CDR3 contains 14 residues. The CDR3 region has the DNA TGTGCCATCAGTGAGAATAGCGGGAGTTGGGAGCAGTACTTC. Translating it yields CAISENSGSWEQYF.

The rearrangement joins TRBV7-6 to TRBJ1-3; D uncertain. The CDR3 length is 15 residues. Germline CDR1 is SGHVS and CDR2 is FNYEAQ. Trimming left V 2 bases short and J 3 bases short, with 11 bases between. The CDR3 loop reads CASSLQDRSGNTIYF. CDR3 in DNA: TGTGCCAGCAGCTTACAGGACCGAAGTGGAAACACCATATATTTT.

The chain carries TRBV6-5 and TRBJ2-7; 7 positions agree with TRBD2. The trim removed 5 bases at V and 3 bases at J, leaving 10 bases unmatched. The CDR3 extends over 15 amino acids. Germline CDR1 is MNHEY and CDR2 is SVGAGI. Here the CDR3 reads CASSPFAGRGYEQYF. The DNA for the CDR3 is TGTGCCAGCAGTCCTTTCGCGGGGAGGGGCTACGAGCAGTACTTC.

The chain uses TRBV15 and TRBJ2-2; no firm D call. Trimming pared 3 bases from V and 0 bases from J, leaving 11 bases between. The germline CDR1 and CDR2 sequences are LNHNV and YYDKDF (reference sequence). This CDR3 comprises 16 residues. The CDR3 loop reads CATSREWLTNTGELFF. CDR3 in DNA: TGTGCCACCAGCAGGGAGTGGCTAACGAACACCGGGGAGCTGTTTTTT. The variable domain in full, completed from reference TRBV15 and TRBJ2-2, reads DAMVIQNPRYQVTQFGKPVTLSCSQTLNHNVMYWYQQKSSQAPKLLFHYYDKDFNNEADTPDNFQSRRPNTSFCFLDIRSPGLGDTAMYLCATSREWLTNTGELFFGEGSRLTVL.

This rearrangement joins TRBV5-1 to TRBJ2-4, with TRBD1 matching 9 bases. J was trimmed by 2 bases and V by 4 bases; bases with no gene match: 10. CDR3 length equals 17 residues. Germline CDR1 reads SGHRS; CDR2 reads YFSETQ. The chain's CDR3 is CASSGQQGASTKNIQYF. DNA for the CDR3: TGCGCCAGCAGCGGGCAACAGGGGGCCTCAACCAAAAACATTCAGTACTTC. Based on the CDR3 plus reference TRBV5-1 and TRBJ2-4, the full variable domain is KAGVTQTPRYLIKTRGQQVTLSCSPISGHRSVSWYQQTPGQGLQFLFEYFSETQRNKGNFPGRFSGRQFSNSRSEMNVSTLELGDSALYLCASSGQQGASTKNIQYFGAGTRLSVL.

The gene calls are TRBV19 and TRBJ2-4; TRBD1 might be the D (6 bases). With 9 bases removed from V and 3 bases from J, the gap between germline ends came to 21 bases. There are 16 residues in the CDR3. Per germline, CDR1 LNHDA and CDR2 SQIVND (reference sequence). DNA of the CDR3: TGTGCCAGCCTTAGAGGACAGAAAACGGGCAAAAACATTCAGTACTTC. Translated, it gives CASLRGQKTGKNIQYF.

The gene calls are TRBV6-1 and TRBJ2-7; D might be TRBD2 (5 bases). Germline lookup yields CDR1 MNHNS and CDR2 SASEGT. Trimming stripped 5 bases from V and 2 bases from J, with 7 bases between. The CDR3 extends over 12 amino acids. CDR3 region: CASSSGTYEQYF. The CDR3 DNA reads TGTGCCAGCAGTTCCGGGACCTACGAGCAGTACTTC.

Regarding this clone: This same CDR3 is encoded by further DNA sequences in the sample. The chain employs TRBV7-3 and TRBJ2-1, with TRBD2 matching 8 bases. Germline V gene sequence: CDR1 SGHTA, CDR2 FQGTGA. The V segment lost 3 bases and the J segment 0 bases; nucleotides outside the gene matches: 1. This CDR3 region has 15 residues. The CDR3 loop reads CASSFSGTSYNEQFF. Here the CDR3 DNA reads TGTGCCAGCAGCTTTAGCGGGACCTCCTACAATGAGCAGTTCTTC.

The chain joins TRBV4-1 to TRBJ1-5; possibly TRBD1 for D (5 bases). This CDR3 has 14 amino acids. Germline V gene data show CDR1 as MGHRA and CDR2 as YSYEKL. V gave up 1 base and J gave up 5 bases, with 9 bases separating them. The CDR3 DNA is TGCGCCAGCAGCCAAGGAGGGGACTATCAGCCCCAGCATTTT. Translated, it gives CASSQGGDYQPQHF.

V gene TRBV9 combines with J gene TRBJ2-6; possibly TRBD2 for D (5 bases). The V and J ends lost 0 bases and 0 bases respectively, with 10 bases between them. Germline CDR1 reads SGDLS; CDR2 reads YYNGEE. CDR3 size: 17 residues. The CDR3 region is CASSVVGVHSGANVLTF. CDR3 nucleotides: TGTGCCAGCAGCGTAGTCGGGGTGCACTCTGGGGCCAACGTCCTGACTTTC. Supplemented by reference TRBV9 and TRBJ2-6, the full variable domain reads DSGVTQTPKHLITATGQRVTLRCSPRSGDLSVYWYQQSLDQGLQFLIQYYNGEERAKGNILERFSAQQFPDLHSELNLSSLELGDSALYFCASSVVGVHSGANVLTFGAGSRLTVL.

This chain links TRBV29-1 with TRBJ2-5, with TRBD1 matching over 9 bases. The CDR3 covers 13 residues. CDR1 and CDR2 (germline): SQVTM, ANQGSEA. After removal of 5 bases from V and 5 bases from J, the junction contained 6 bases not matched to a gene. CDR3 bases: TGCAGCGTTACACAGGGGGCAGGGGAGACCCAGTACTTC. It specifies CSVTQGAGETQYF.

The V gene is TRBV27, the J gene TRBJ2-7; no clear D gene. Trimming took off 7 bases at V and 3 bases at J, with 19 bases between the two ends. From germline, CDR1 is MNHEY and CDR2 SMNVEV (reference sequence). The CDR3 runs to 15 residues. DNA of the CDR3: TGTGCCAGCAAGCAATTAGCCGCTCTTAACTACGAGCAGTACTTC. It codes for CASKQLAALNYEQYF.

The chain is built from TRBV5-6 and TRBJ2-3, with D possibly being TRBD2 (6 bases). The ends were cut back, 1 base at V and 3 bases at J, with 21 bases in the middle. CDR3 length: 18 amino acids. Germline CDR1 reads SGHDT; CDR2 reads YYEEEE. The CDR3 region has the DNA TGTGCCAGCAGCTTGCCGGGAGTCACCCCCCACACAACAGATACGCAGTATTTT. As protein: CASSLPGVTPHTTDTQYF.

V and J are TRBV27 and TRBJ2-7, with 11 bases aligning to TRBD2. The germline gives CDR1 MNHEY, CDR2 SMNVEV (reference sequence). V shed 3 bases and J 2 bases; nucleotides not matched to a gene: 3. The CDR3 totals 15 residues. CDR3 DNA sequence: TGTGCCAGCAGTTTTATGACTAGCGGGGCCTACGAGCAGTACTTC. Its translation: CASSFMTSGAYEQYF.

As to this clone: Additional DNA sequences in this sample encode the identical CDR3. This chain uses TRBV2 with TRBJ2-3; D gene unclear. CDR1 and CDR2 (germline): SNHLY, FYNNEI. V was clipped by 6 bases and J by 2 bases, with 6 bases between them. The CDR3 runs to 12 residues. The CDR3, as DNA: TGTGCCAGCAGCGCCTCCACAGATACGCAGTATTTT. It yields the protein CASSASTDTQYF. Full variable domain (outside the CDR3, taken from reference TRBV2 and TRBJ2-3): EPEVTQTPSHQVTQMGQEVILRCVPISNHLYFYWYRQILGQKVEFLVSFYNNEISEKSEIFDDQFSVERPDGSNFTLKIRSTKLEDSAMYFCASSASTDTQYFGPGTRLTVL.

The J gene is TRBJ1-1, the V gene TRBV19, with 9 bases matching TRBD1. V shed 5 bases and J 3 bases; nucleotides not matched to a gene: 7. The CDR3 totals 15 residues. Germline V CDR1 and CDR2: LNHDA, SQIVND (reference sequence). CDR3 region: CASSPLDRGDTEAFF. DNA of the CDR3: TGTGCCAGTAGTCCATTGGACAGGGGTGACACTGAAGCTTTCTTT.

The chain carries TRBV11-2 and TRBJ1-4, with a tentative D call TRBD1 (5 bases). Germline V gene sequence: CDR1 SGHAT, CDR2 FQNNGV. V was shortened by 2 bases and J by 3 bases, with 10 bases between the two germline ends. This CDR3 region has 15 residues. Here the CDR3 reads CASSLLGGPNEKLFF. CDR3 DNA sequence: TGTGCCAGCAGCTTACTCGGGGGACCTAATGAAAAACTGTTTTTT. The entire variable domain, with the rest obtained from reference TRBV11-2 and TRBJ1-4, is as follows: EAGVAQSPRYKIIEKRQSVAFWCNPISGHATLYWYQQILGQGPKLLIQFQNNGVVDDSQLPKDRFSAERLKGVDSTLKIQPAKLEDSAVYLCASSLLGGPNEKLFFGSGTQLSVL.

The rearrangement uses TRBV19 and TRBJ1-5, with 9 bases aligning to TRBD1. J lost 0 bases, V lost 8 bases, and 8 bases had no gene match. There are 16 residues in the CDR3. From germline, CDR1 is LNHDA and CDR2 SQIVND (reference sequence). CDR3 DNA sequence: TGTGCCAGTTCAGACAGGGGGAAATTTAGCAATCAGCCCCAGCATTTT. It codes for CASSDRGKFSNQPQHF.

This chain joins TRBV18 and TRBJ2-2; D is uncertain. V lost 3 bases and J 7 bases, leaving 12 bases between the germline ends. Germline CDR1 KGHSH, CDR2 LQKENI. The CDR3 runs 14 residues. CDR3 residues: CASSPEVVGGELFF. Here the CDR3 DNA reads TGTGCCAGCTCACCCGAGGTGGTTGGCGGGGAGCTGTTTTTT.

The chain links TRBV28 to TRBJ2-7; TRBD2 matches at 8 bases. The V gene's germline CDR1 is MDHEN and CDR2 SYDVKM. This CDR3 comprises 15 residues. Trimming removed 4 bases from V and 6 bases from J; junction bases left unmatched: 11. The CDR3 loop is CASSSPAGARLEQYF. The CDR3, as DNA: TGTGCCAGCAGTTCCCCAGCGGGAGCGAGGCTCGAGCAGTACTTC.

V is TRBV11-2 and J is TRBJ1-3; TRBD1 aligns across 7 bases. The V gene end was trimmed by 5 bases and the J gene end by 0 bases; junction bases not matched to a gene: 4. The germline V gene encodes CDR1 SGHAT and CDR2 FQNNGV. The CDR3 sequence is 15 residues long. The CDR3 DNA reads TGTGCCAGCAGCCAGGGACAGATCTCTGGAAACACCATATATTTT. This gives the protein CASSQGQISGNTIYF.

J is TRBJ1-2 and V is TRBV28, with D perhaps TRBD1 (6 bases). This CDR3 has 13 amino acids. Per germline, CDR1 MDHEN and CDR2 SYDVKM. V was pared by 2 bases and J by 4 bases, with 8 bases between. The CDR3 nucleotides read TGTGCCAGCAGTTTACTACAGGGCTATGGCTACACCTTC. It yields the protein CASSLLQGYGYTF.

V usage is TRBV7-9 and J usage is TRBJ2-3; 7 bases are a match to TRBD1. The V gene's germline CDR1 is SEHNR and CDR2 FQNEAQ (reference sequence). V lost 4 bases and J lost 5; bases outside the gene matches: 12. This CDR3 is 16 amino acids long. The CDR3 DNA is TGTGCCAGCAGCTACTACAGGGGCGGAGGAGTAGATACGCAGTATTTT. It yields the protein CASSYYRGGGVDTQYF.

This clone was seen once. V gene TRBV4-3 combines with J gene TRBJ2-7; 7 positions match TRBD2. Germline V CDR1 and CDR2: LGHNA, YSLEER. The CDR3 sequence is 16 residues long. Trimming cost V 3 bases and J 4 bases; bases outside gene matches: 12. CDR3 region: CASSQDRDYLFYEQYF. DNA of the CDR3: TGCGCCAGCAGCCAGGACCGGGACTACCTCTTTTACGAGCAGTACTTC.

The V call is TRBV4-1, the J call TRBJ2-2, with TRBD2 matching 10 bases. Germline V gives CDR1 MGHRA, CDR2 YSYEKL. The CDR3 sequence is 21 residues long. V lost 1 base and J lost 2; bases outside the gene matches: 16. The CDR3 region has the DNA TGCGCCAGCAGCCAAGCTCTGGGAGACCGGTGGACTAGCGGTAACACCGGGGAGCTGTTTTTT. This sequence encodes CASSQALGDRWTSGNTGELFF.

The chain joins TRBV11-1 to TRBJ2-7, with a possible D match to TRBD1 (5 bases). With 4 bases removed from V and 0 bases from J, the gap between germline ends came to 16 bases. The CDR3 runs to 16 residues. Germline V lookup: CDR1 SGHAT, CDR2 FQDESV (reference sequence). The CDR3 DNA reads as TGTGCCAGCAGCTCAGACAGTAGGTTGAGCTCCTACGAGCAGTACTTC. Amino acids: CASSSDSRLSSYEQYF.